Sequencing of this T cell receptor beta chain was carried out in a study of tumor-infiltrating lymphocytes in primary liver carcinoma. Across the study: Sample yields, roughly 3.5 to 8 million productive TCRbeta reads, were similar across the tissue types.

The CDR3 contains 13 residues. Germline V lookup: CDR1 SGHAT, CDR2 FQNNGV. Between the trimmed V and J ends, which lost 4 bases and 8 bases, there was a span of 14 bases. Starting from about 0.5 ug of total RNA, TCR beta cDNA was produced with a primer in the constant region. Employing slightly modified ARM-PCR, three nested multiplex PCR rounds were run, and these gave rise to the TCR beta libraries. Rounds one and two of PCR, each of 10 cycles, were primed with TRBV1-TRBV30 forward primers and a C-beta reverse primer. Each CDR3 protein is one row after TCRdb ran MiXCR on the multiplex PCR reads. Of fewer than 350,000 distinct CDR3 sequences listed, about 62% were seen once; the top ten hold roughly 9%. Findings of the study overall: Blood had a significantly lower top-250-clone fraction than tumors did (p = 0.039).

As to this clonotype: Its antigen is not identified. No conserved phenylalanine or tryptophan ends this CDR3, so it is likely a read error.

Germline DNA was also extracted, with blood RNA taken from unsorted whole blood. Input material: peripheral blood. The origin of this receptor is a man in his forties with primary liver carcinoma and hepatitis B virus infection. The chain recombines TRBV11-2 with TRBJ1-2, with no clear D. CDR3 sequence (DNA): TGTGCCAGCAGCTCTTTATACTCAGCCGGCTACACCTAC. Amino acid sequence: CASSSLYSAGYTY.